This note documents a single T cell receptor beta chain sequence. This sample stems from a study of T cell changes during pregnancy in multiple sclerosis. Germline CDR1 is SGDLS and CDR2 is YYNGEE. The V segment lost 1 base and the J segment 6 bases; nucleotides outside the gene matches: 2. CDR3 length: 14 amino acids. Sequencing used immunoSEQ multiplex PCR; TCRdb keeps in-frame clones, though not all of them. The sample yields over 40,000 clones, about 87% seen once. The J gene is TRBJ2-2, the V gene TRBV9; TRBD1 agrees at 8 bases. This clonotype was obtained from a female donor in good health, enrolled as a control in a pregnancy study. Specimen: peripheral blood, collected in the first trimester of pregnancy. The chain's CDR3 is CASSVRTGSGELFF. The CDR3 DNA follows: TGTGCCAGCAGCGTAAGGACAGGGTCCGGGGAGCTGTTTTTT.